This T cell receptor (beta chain) appears in the sequencing data of a study of blood T cell repertoires in COVID-19. Generated by immunoSEQ multiplex PCR, the TCRdb table keeps only in-frame clones and is missing some. The sample holds approximately 130,000 clones, 77% seen once. Trimming took off 1 base at V and 4 bases at J, with 7 bases between the two ends. This CDR3 is built from 13 residues. Germline CDR1 and CDR2: LGHDT and YNNKEL (reference sequence). The sequence came from a man older than 75 with acute or convalescent COVID-19. The source material was peripheral blood. The genes are TRBV3-1 (or the pseudogene TRBV3-2) and TRBJ1-2; a possible D gene is TRBD1 (6 bases). Written as DNA, the CDR3 is TGTGCCAGCAGCCAAGCAGGGGTCTATGGCTACACCTTC. Translating it yields CASSQAGVYGYTF.